Listed below are T cell receptor beta chains from one sample, sequenced in a study of T cell clones after liver transplantation. Only in-frame clones appear in the TCRdb table, and some are missing; sequencing was by immunoSEQ multiplex PCR. The table has under 60,000 clones, 70% to 75% seen once. The source was CD4+ T cells from blood, collected at the 22-month timepoint. The receptors derive from a human patient who received a liver transplant. Some of the T cells may derive from the graft donor. Each CDR3 is given with its conserved first and last residue. The D gene is left open where the match is weak. Size is omitted from some rows. Given values are once, few, many or a class for expanded clones.

16	once	-	TRBV19	TRBJ2-3	TGTGCCAGTACTCTTCAAAGTAGGGCTTCCATAGATACGCAGTATTTT	CASTLQSRASIDTQYF
15	-	TRBD1	TRBV6-1	TRBJ2-3	TGTGCCAGCAGTGAAGCTACAGGGGTCACAGATACGCAGTATTTT	CASSEATGVTDTQYF
15	once	-	TRBV7-8	TRBJ2-3	TGTGCCAGCAGCTCCGATGGGCGGAGCACAGATACGCAGTATTTT	CASSSDGRSTDTQYF
11	-	-	TRBV29-1	TRBJ1-1	TGCAGCGTTGCCCCCGGCCTTGAAGCTTTCTTT	CSVAPGLEAFF
14	-	-	TRBV28	TRBJ2-1	TGTGCCAGCAGTCCTTCCGGGGTTTACAATGAGCAGTTCTTC	CASSPSGVYNEQFF
14	-	TRBD1	TRBV15	TRBJ1-1	TGTGCCACCAGCAGCCGACAGGGTGGGACTGAAGCTTTCTTT	CATSSRQGGTEAFF
11	-	-	TRBV7-2	TRBJ2-1	TGTGCCAGCAGCTTCGGCGGTCGCCGATTCTTC	CASSFGGRRFF
11	-	-	TRBV11-1	TRBJ1-1	TGTGCCAGCAGCTTCGGATCTGAAGCTTTCTTT	CASSFGSEAFF
15	-	-	TRBV5-1	TRBJ1-3	TGCGCCAGCAGCCCGGACGGTAGCTCTGGAAACACCATATATTTT	CASSPDGSSGNTIYF
14	-	-	TRBV28	TRBJ2-5	TGTGCCAGCAGTTTAAGAGGGGTTCAAGAGACCCAGTACTTC	CASSLRGVQETQYF
16	-	TRBD1	TRBV30	TRBJ2-7	TGTGCCTGGAGAAGGGGCGGGACAGGGGGTTCCTACGAGCAGTACTTC	CAWRRGGTGGSYEQYF
16	-	TRBD1	TRBV6-5	TRBJ1-1	TGTGCCAGCAGTTACTCGAGCGGGACAGTGAACACTGAAGCTTTCTTT	CASSYSSGTVNTEAFF
13	-	-	TRBV6-6	TRBJ2-7	TGTGCCAGCCTAGGAGGGGCACAATACGAGCAGTACTTC	CASLGGAQYEQYF
14	-	-	TRBV19	TRBJ1-2	TGTGCCAGTAGTATTAGCTCGGCAACGAATGGCTACACCTTC	CASSISSATNGYTF
19	-	-	TRBV6-4	TRBJ2-4	TGTGCCAGCATCTTCTCCCGGAGTGGGACCCAATTAGCCAAAAACATTCAGTACTTC	CASIFSRSGTQLAKNIQYF
11	-	-	TRBV28	TRBJ1-2	TGTGCCAGCAGTTTATCATACGGCTACACCTTC	CASSLSYGYTF
13	-	TRBD1	TRBV2	TRBJ1-4	TGTGCCAGCAGAGGGACAGTCGGGGAAAAACTGTTTTTT	CASRGTVGEKLFF
17	-	-	TRBV2	TRBJ2-6	TGTGCCAGCAGTGAGTACGCTTTACGCTCTGGGGCCAACGTCCTGACTTTC	CASSEYALRSGANVLTF
15	few	TRBD1	TRBV7-6	TRBJ1-3	TGTGCCAGCAGCATACAGGGGGCGCCCGGAAACACCATATATTTT	CASSIQGAPGNTIYF
15	-	TRBD2	TRBV15	TRBJ2-7	TGTGCCACCAGCAGTGGCACTAGCGGGGGCGGGGAGCAGTACTTC	CATSSGTSGGGEQYF
13	-	-	TRBV6-4	TRBJ1-1	TGTGCCAGCTCCCTGGGGGGGGGCACTGAAGCTTTCTTT	CASSLGGGTEAFF
13	-	-	TRBV28	TRBJ1-2	TGTGCCAGCAGTTTATGGGGGGGCTATGGCTACACCTTC	CASSLWGGYGYTF
13	-	-	TRBV2	TRBJ1-2	TGTGCCAGCAGGGGGGACGGTAAATATGGCTACACCTTC	CASRGDGKYGYTF
12	few	TRBD1	TRBV7-9	TRBJ1-2	TGTGCCAGCAGCTTGACAGGGGTAGGCTACACCTTC	CASSLTGVGYTF
15	-	TRBD1	TRBV19	TRBJ2-2	TGTGCCAGTAGTATAAGCAGGGGGCCCACCGGGGAGCTGTTTTTT	CASSISRGPTGELFF
17	few	TRBD2	TRBV2	TRBJ2-4	TGTGCCAGCAGTGAAGCCAAAGCGGGGGGGGCCAAAAACATTCAGTACTTC	CASSEAKAGGAKNIQYF
14	-	-	TRBV18	TRBJ2-7	TGTGCCAGCTCACCCTCCGGGCCCGACTACGAGCAGTACTTC	CASSPSGPDYEQYF
17	-	-	TRBV14	TRBJ2-3	TGTGCCAGCAGCCCTCGCCGCGGGGGCTACCGCACAGATACGCAGTATTTT	CASSPRRGGYRTDTQYF